The 7 T cell receptor beta chains below all came from one sample that was sequenced in a study of blood T cells in healthy people across ages. For the second PCR, which ran for about 7 to 11 cycles, a sample-barcoded 5' primer and a J-beta primer mix were used. TCRdb independently ran MiXCR on the 5' RACE reads; one entry per CDR3 protein. This sample has hundreds of thousands of distinct CDR3 sequences, with 22% found just once. Material for sequencing was blood. These receptors all stem from a man in his 70s in good health.

This clonotype turned up a few times. V usage is TRBV7-9 and J usage is TRBJ2-7; weak D call: TRBD1 (6 bases). Trimming stripped 3 bases from V and 6 bases from J, with 9 bases between. Germline V gives CDR1 SEHNR, CDR2 FQNEAQ (reference sequence). The length of the CDR3 is 12 residues. CDR3 DNA sequence: TGTGCCAGCAGCTTCACAGGGTCCGAGCAGTACTTC. Amino acids: CASSFTGSEQYF.

This clonotype has just a few counts. The gene calls are TRBV6-5 and TRBJ2-7; 10 nucleotides match TRBD1. V dropped 6 bases and J dropped 3; count of bases not matched to a gene: 8. This CDR3 region has 15 residues. CDR1 is MNHEY, CDR2 SVGAGI, per germline. CDR3 nucleotides: TGTGCCAGCAGGGACCCGGGACAGGGGTACTACGAGCAGTACTTC. This translates into CASRDPGQGYYEQYF.

Worth noting for this clonotype: One end of the junction is discordant with germline, which a read error may explain. The chain has TRBV5-1 and TRBJ2-5; a weak D match, TRBD1 (6 bases). This CDR3 has 14 residues. Looked up from germline, CDR1 is SGHRS and CDR2 is YFSETQ. The CDR3 sequence: CASSLGHLQETQYF. CDR3 bases: TGCGCCAGCAGTTTGGGACACTTACAAGAGACCCAGTACTTC.

The rearrangement links TRBV7-9 to TRBJ1-1; D gene uncertain. The CDR3 is 16 residues long. Germline CDR1 SEHNR, CDR2 FQNEAQ (reference sequence). Trimming shortened V by 5 bases and J by 1 base, and 17 bases separated the two germline ends. The CDR3 sequence is CASSPAGGQSNTEAFF. CDR3 in DNA: TGTGCCAGCAGCCCAGCGGGTGGGCAGTCGAACACTGAAGCTTTCTTT.

The rearrangement joins TRBV5-6 to TRBJ1-6; D may be TRBD1 (6 bases). With 4 bases removed from V and 8 bases from J, the gap between germline ends came to 16 bases. Per the germline V gene, CDR1 is SGHDT and CDR2 is YYEEEE. The CDR3 loop spans 15 amino acids. CDR3 protein: CASSLTGLNHSPLHF. Written as DNA, the CDR3 is TGTGCCAGCAGCCTTACAGGGTTAAATCATTCACCCCTCCACTTT.

This chain connects TRBV6-5 to TRBJ1-2; 7 nucleotides align to TRBD1. Germline V gives CDR1 MNHEY, CDR2 SVGAGI. This CDR3 comprises 14 residues. V was pared by 4 bases and J by 9 bases, with 11 bases of the junction left unmatched. In DNA, the CDR3 is TGTGCCAGCAGTTTATTACAGGGGAATTTCAGCTACACCTTC. Translation: CASSLLQGNFSYTF.

V is TRBV27 and J is TRBJ2-2; D not certain. The CDR3 runs 14 residues. With 8 bases removed from V and 3 bases from J, the gap between germline ends came to 13 bases. In germline, CDR1 is MNHEY, CDR2 SMNVEV (reference sequence). The CDR3 DNA follows: TGTGCCAGCCGCTTAACTGGGGACACCGGGGAGCTGTTTTTT. Translated: CASRLTGDTGELFF.